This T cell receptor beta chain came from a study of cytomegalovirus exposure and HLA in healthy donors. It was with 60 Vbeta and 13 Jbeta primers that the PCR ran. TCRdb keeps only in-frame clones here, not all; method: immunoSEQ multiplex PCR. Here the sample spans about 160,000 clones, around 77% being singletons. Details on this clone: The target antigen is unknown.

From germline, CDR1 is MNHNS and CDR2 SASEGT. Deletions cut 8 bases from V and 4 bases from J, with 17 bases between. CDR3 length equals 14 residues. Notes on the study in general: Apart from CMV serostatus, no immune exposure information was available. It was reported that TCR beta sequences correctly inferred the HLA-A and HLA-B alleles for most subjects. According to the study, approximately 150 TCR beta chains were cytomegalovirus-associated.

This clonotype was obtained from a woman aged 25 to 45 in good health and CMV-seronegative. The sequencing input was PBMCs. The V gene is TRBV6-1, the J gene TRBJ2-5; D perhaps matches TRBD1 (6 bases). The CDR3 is CASRLGGLGETQYF. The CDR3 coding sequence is TGTGCCAGCCGGTTAGGGGGTTTAGGAGAGACCCAGTACTTC.